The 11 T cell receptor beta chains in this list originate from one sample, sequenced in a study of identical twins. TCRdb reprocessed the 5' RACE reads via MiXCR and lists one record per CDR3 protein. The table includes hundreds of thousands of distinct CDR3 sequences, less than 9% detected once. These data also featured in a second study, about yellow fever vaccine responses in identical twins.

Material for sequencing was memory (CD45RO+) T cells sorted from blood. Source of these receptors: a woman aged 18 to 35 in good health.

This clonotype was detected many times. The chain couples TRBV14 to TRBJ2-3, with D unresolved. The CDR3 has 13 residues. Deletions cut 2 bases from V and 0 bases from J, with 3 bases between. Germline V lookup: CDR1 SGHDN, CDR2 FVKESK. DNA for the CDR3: TGTGCCAGCAGCCAACGGAGCACAGATACGCAGTATTTT. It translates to CASSQRSTDTQYF.

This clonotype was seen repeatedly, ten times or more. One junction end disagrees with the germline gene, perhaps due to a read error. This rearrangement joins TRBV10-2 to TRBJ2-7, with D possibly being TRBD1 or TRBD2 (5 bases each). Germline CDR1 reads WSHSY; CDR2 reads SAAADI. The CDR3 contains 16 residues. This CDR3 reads CASSDRHEGTGNDQYF. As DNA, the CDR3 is TGCGCCAGCAGTGACCGGCACGAAGGGACCGGGAACGATCAGTACTTC.

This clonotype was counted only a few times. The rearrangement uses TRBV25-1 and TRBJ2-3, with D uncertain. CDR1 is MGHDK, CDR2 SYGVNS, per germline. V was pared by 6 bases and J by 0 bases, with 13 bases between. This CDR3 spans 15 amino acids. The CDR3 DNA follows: TGTGCCAGCAGAACCGACGGGCATAGCACAGATACGCAGTATTTT. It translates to CASRTDGHSTDTQYF.

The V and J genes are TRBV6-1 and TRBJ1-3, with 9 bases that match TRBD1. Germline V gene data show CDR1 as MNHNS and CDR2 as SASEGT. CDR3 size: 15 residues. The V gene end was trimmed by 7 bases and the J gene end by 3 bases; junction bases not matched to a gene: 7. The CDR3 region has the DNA TGTGCCAGCAAGCAGGGACAGGGTATTGGAAACACCATATATTTT. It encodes CASKQGQGIGNTIYF.

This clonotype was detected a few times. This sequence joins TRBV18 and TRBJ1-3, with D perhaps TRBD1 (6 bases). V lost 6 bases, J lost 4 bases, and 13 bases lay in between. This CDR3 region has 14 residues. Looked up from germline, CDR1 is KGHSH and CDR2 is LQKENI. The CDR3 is CASSTSGTGNTIYF. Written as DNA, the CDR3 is TGTGCCAGCTCCACCTCCGGGACAGGAAACACCATATATTTT.

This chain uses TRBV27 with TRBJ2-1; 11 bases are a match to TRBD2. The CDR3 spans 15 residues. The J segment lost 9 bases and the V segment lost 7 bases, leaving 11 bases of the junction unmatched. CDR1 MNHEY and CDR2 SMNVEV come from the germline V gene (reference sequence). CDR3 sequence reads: CASTKGLAGGGEQFF. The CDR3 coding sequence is TGTGCCAGCACCAAGGGGCTAGCGGGAGGCGGTGAGCAGTTCTTC.

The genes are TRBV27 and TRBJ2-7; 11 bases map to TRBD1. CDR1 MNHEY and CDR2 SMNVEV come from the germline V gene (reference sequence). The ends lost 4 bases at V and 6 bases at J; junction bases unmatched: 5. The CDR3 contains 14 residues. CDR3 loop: CASSSRTGGGEQYF. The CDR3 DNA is TGTGCCAGCAGTTCCCGGACAGGGGGCGGCGAGCAGTACTTC.

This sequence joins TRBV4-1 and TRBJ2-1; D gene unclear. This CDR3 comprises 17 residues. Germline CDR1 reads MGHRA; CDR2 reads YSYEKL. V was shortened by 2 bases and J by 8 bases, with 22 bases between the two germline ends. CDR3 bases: TGCGCCAGCAGCCAAACAGTGCTTACTACACGAGAGCATGAGCAGTTCTTC. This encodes CASSQTVLTTREHEQFF.

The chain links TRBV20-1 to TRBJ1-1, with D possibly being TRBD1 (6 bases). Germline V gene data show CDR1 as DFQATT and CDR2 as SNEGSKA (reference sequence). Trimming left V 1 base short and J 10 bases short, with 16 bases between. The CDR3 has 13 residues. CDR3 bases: TGCAGTGCTAGAGGCCGCCGACAGGAGGGAGCTTTCTTT. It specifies CSARGRRQEGAFF.

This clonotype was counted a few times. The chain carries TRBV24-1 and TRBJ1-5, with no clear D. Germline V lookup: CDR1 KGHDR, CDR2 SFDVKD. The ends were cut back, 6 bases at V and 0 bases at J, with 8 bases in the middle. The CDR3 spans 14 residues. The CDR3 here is CATSHTDSNQPQHF. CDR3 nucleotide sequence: TGTGCCACCAGTCACACCGATAGCAATCAGCCCCAGCATTTT.

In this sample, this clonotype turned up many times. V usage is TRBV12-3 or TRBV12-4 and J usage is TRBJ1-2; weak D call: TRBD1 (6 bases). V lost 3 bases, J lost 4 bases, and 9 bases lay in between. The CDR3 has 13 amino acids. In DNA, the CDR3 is TGTGCCAGCAGTTTGGCACAGGGCTATGGCTACACCTTC. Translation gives CASSLAQGYGYTF.